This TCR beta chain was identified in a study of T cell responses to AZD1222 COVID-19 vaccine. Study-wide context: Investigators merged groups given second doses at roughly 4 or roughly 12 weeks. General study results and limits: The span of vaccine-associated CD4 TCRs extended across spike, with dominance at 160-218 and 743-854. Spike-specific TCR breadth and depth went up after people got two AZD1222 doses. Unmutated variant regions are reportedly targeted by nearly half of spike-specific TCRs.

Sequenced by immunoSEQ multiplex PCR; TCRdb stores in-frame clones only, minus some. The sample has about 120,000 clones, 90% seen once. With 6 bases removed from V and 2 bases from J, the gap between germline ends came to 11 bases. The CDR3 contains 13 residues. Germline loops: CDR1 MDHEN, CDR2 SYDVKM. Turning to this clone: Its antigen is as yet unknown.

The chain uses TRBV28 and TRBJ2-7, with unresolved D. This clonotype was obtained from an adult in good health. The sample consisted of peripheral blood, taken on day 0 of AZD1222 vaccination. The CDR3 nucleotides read TGTGCCAGCAGCCTTATAGGGACCTACGAGCAGTACTTC. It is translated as CASSLIGTYEQYF.